The source of this TCR beta chain is a study of beta chain features in type 1 diabetes (dated by TCRdb to between 2017 and 2018). About the investigation overall: No differences in mean age, gender distribution, total cell number or subset yield were found between patients and healthy donors. Across all samples, around 99 million sorted cells were examined, and cell number per subset correlated strongly with RNA yield. In the study, recently diagnosed type 1 diabetes patients and matched healthy donors were compared on the TCRB repertoires of their sorted circulating CD4+ T cell subsets. Regulatory and stem cell-like memory subsets were isolated from only 8 patients and 8 healthy donors, whereas naive and central memory subsets came from all 30 or so donors. The study at large found these results: Naive, central memory and regulatory TCRB repertoires appeared to be more alike among patients than among healthy donors. Fewer insertions and more nucleotide deletions at VDJ recombination sites were observed in patients with type 1 diabetes, implying thymic rearrangement abnormalities. A moderate but significant shortening of TCRB CDR3 length was observed in type 1 diabetes patients in all four CD4+ subsets. PCR might favor shorter templates, but patient and control samples were amplified and corrected together, so any skew would affect both groups equally. Because the HLA sub-analyses included only small numbers of individuals, any influence of HLA type on TCRB rearrangement was left unresolved. Because cDNA rather than genomic DNA was sequenced, highly expressing activated cells could have been over-represented, although no difference in activation and CD3 levels was found between groups.

All of the isolated RNA was reverse transcribed with the High Capacity cDNA Reverse Transcription Kit, so expressed TCRB transcripts were sequenced. Deep immunoSEQ sequencing was applied to naive, central memory and regulatory T cell samples, giving an average of about 3.7 million total reads per sample. Sorted cells were lysed in RLT buffer, and RNA was extracted using DNase-treated RNeasy Micro or Mini kits according to cell number. To prevent cross-contamination, every cell subset was processed on its own, while patient and healthy donor samples were processed together. TCRB sequences were amplified from cDNA with the immunoSEQ multiplex PCR, producing 87-bp fragments spanning the CDR3 region. Amplicons were sequenced on the Illumina HiSeq platform. Turning to the authors' computational methods: Synthetic template baselines were used to correct PCR bias computationally, reads within Hamming distance 2 were collapsed, and singletons that could not be merged were discarded. By aligning reads against IMGT, V, D and J genes, CDR3 length, and insertions or deletions at six rearrangement sites were assigned. Within each subset, clonotype counts were normalized to the number of sorted cells before true diversity and Gini coefficients were calculated with the tcR R package. The overlap coefficient, calculated on TCRB nucleotide sequences, was used to measure repertoire sharing. As a proxy for the pre-selection repertoire, out-of-frame TCRB sequences from naive cells were analyzed. TCRdb stores this immuneACCESS table with in-frame sequences only. Part of the clones is absent; in the studies checked, under half of the shortfall reflects unresolved V genes, and no reason is known for the rest. V, J and clone size are those of that table, while D and trimming were read from the DNA. This sample comprises a few hundred thousand clones, roughly 30% of them detected only once. Of the sample, 0.05% to 0.065% falls within the top ten clones.

The CDR3 measures 14 amino acids from cysteine to phenylalanine. Solely the CDR3 DNA is kept, with 42 bases framed from the first base. The V and J ends are trimmed by 3 bases and 8 bases, leaving 17 bases between them. CDR1 and CDR2 are drawn from the germline V gene (reference sequence): GTSNPN, SVGIG. Each donor gave one peripheral blood draw, averaging approximately 120 mL, which was collected into heparinised tubes. A BD FACSAria II and a panel including CD45RO, CCR7, CD25, CD127, CD95 and CD27 were used to sort naive, central memory, regulatory and stem cell-like memory CD4+ T cells. Every sorted population had a purity above 95%. PBMCs were isolated right away by Lymphoprep density gradient centrifugation and were stained directly, without culture. So that batch effects would be minimized, each experiment stained and sorted samples in pairs, pairing one healthy donor with one patient. In its sample, this clone was seen a few times. Its recognized antigen is unknown. Base qualities were left out, and no much larger clone turns up one base away.

This sequence was found in a man between 18 and 35 years old in good health. The sample comprised naive CD4+ T cells from blood. Read against the paper, the sample's cell subset or site label means: true naive CD4+ T cells. In this chain, TRBV30 is recombined with TRBJ2-1, with the D call tentatively TRBD1 or TRBD2, each fitting 5 bases. The CDR3 is CAWRAPPGGHEQFF. The DNA sequence reads TGTGCCTGGAGGGCTCCTCCTGGGGGACATGAGCAGTTCTTC.